This record concerns one TCR beta chain sequence. V was pared by 3 bases and J by 4 bases, with 14 bases between. Looked up from germline, CDR1 is KGHDR and CDR2 is SFDVKD. The CDR3 is 15 residues long. The sample comes from a study of T cell repertoires in aging, cancer and after chemotherapy. A mixed TRB-A/B primer pool amplified rearranged TRB by multiplex touch-down PCR. Each CDR3 protein gets one entry after TCRdb re-called the multiplex PCR reads with MiXCR. The table lists around 17,000 distinct CDR3 sequences, roughly half of them singletons, with over 9.5% in the top ten. TCR beta rearrangements were amplified from peripheral blood genomic DNA.

Sequencing was done on a sample of blood. The rearrangement links TRBV24-1 to TRBJ2-5; possibly TRBD1 for D (6 bases). This TCR was sampled from a human donor in good health. The CDR3 bases are TGTGCCACCAGTGATCCGCAGGGGCCCGGAGAGACCCAGTACTTC. It yields the protein CATSDPQGPGETQYF.